The subject of this entry is one T cell receptor (beta chain). Clones were sequenced by immunoSEQ multiplex PCR, and TCRdb holds only the in-frame ones, with some missing. The sample carries 75,000 to 100,000 clones, about nine tenths recorded once. The data originate from a study of T cell responses to AZD1222 COVID-19 vaccine. J gave up 3 bases and V 5 bases, and 10 bases lay outside the gene matches. The length of the CDR3 is 16 residues. Germline loops: CDR1 MDHEN, CDR2 SYDVKM. This chain connects TRBV28 to TRBJ1-1, with 9 bases aligning to TRBD1. The material was peripheral blood, obtained on day 0 of AZD1222 vaccination. The TCR comes from an adult in good health. For the CDR3, the DNA is TGTGCCAGCAGTCCAACAGGGGGCGCAGTTGACACTGAAGCTTTCTTT. Translation: CASSPTGGAVDTEAFF.